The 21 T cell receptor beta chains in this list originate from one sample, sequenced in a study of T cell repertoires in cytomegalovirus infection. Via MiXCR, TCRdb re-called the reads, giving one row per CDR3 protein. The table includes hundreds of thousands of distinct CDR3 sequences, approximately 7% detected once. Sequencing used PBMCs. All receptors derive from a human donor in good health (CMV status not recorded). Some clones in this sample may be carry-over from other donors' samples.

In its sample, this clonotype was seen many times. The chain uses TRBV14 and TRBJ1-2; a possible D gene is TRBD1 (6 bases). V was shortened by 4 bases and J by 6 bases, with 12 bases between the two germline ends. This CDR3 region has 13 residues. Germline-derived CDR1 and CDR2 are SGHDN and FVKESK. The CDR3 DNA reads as TGTGCCAGCAGCCGGATCAGGGGAAATGGCTACACCTTC. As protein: CASSRIRGNGYTF. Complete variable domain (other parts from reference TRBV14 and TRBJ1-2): EAGVTQFPSHSVIEKGQTVTLRCDPISGHDNLYWYRRVMGKEIKFLLHFVKESKQDESGMPNNRFLAERTGGTYSTLKVQPAELEDSGVYFCASSRIRGNGYTFGSGTRLTVV.

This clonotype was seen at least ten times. This CDR3 is CASSQDPHGAAEAFF. The CDR3 DNA follows: TGTGCCAGCAGCCAAGACCCTCATGGGGCCGCTGAAGCTTTCTTT. The rearrangement uses TRBV4-2 and TRBJ1-1; TRBD1 is a possible D gene (5 bases). The CDR3 consists of 15 residues. Trimming pared 0 bases from V and 6 bases from J, leaving 14 bases between. Germline assignment: CDR1 LGHNA and CDR2 YNFKEQ.

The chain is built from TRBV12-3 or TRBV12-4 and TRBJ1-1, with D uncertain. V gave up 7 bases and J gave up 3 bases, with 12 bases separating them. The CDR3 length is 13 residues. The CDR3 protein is CASTLVRYTEAFF. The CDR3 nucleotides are TGTGCCAGCACCCTTGTCAGGTACACTGAAGCTTTCTTT.

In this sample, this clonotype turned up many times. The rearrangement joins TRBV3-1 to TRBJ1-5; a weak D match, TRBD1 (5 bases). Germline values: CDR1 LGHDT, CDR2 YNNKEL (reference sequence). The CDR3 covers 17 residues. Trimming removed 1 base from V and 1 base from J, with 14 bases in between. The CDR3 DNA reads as TGTGCCAGCAGCCAAGGCGGGGCGGGGGTGAGCAATCAGCCCCAGCATTTT. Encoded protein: CASSQGGAGVSNQPQHF.

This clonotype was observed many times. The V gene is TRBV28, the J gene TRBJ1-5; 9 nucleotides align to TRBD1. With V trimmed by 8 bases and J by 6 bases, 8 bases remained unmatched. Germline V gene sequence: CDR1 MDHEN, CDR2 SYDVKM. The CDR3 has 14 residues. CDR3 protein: CASGGQGGFQPQHF. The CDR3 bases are TGTGCCAGCGGGGGACAGGGTGGGTTTCAGCCCCAGCATTTT.

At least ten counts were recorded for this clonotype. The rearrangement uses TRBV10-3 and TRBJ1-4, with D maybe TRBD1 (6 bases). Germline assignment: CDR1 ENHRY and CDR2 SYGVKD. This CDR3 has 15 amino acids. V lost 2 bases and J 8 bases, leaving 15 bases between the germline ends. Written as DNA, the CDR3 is TGTGCCATCAGTGAGCAGTTGGAGGGGGACGAAAAACTGTTTTTT. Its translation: CAISEQLEGDEKLFF.

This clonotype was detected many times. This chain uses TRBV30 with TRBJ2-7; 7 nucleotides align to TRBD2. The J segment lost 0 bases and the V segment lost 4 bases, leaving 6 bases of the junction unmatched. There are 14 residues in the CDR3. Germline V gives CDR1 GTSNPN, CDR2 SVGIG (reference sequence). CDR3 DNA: TGTGCCTGGACCGTCGGGGGGAGCTCCTACGAGCAGTACTTC. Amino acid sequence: CAWTVGGSSYEQYF.

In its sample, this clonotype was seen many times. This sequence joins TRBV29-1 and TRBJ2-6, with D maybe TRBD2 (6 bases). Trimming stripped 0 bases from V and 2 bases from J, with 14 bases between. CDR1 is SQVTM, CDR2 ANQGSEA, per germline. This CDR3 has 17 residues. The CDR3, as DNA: TGCAGCGTTGAAGATCCCGCGGGAAACCCTGGGGCCAACGTCCTGACTTTC. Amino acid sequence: CSVEDPAGNPGANVLTF.

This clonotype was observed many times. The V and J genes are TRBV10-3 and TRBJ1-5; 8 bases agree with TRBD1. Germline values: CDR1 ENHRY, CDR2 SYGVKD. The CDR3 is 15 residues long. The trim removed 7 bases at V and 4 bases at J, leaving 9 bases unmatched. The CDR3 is CAIIIRTGPNQPQHF. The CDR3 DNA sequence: TGTGCCATCATAATAAGGACAGGGCCTAATCAGCCCCAGCATTTT.

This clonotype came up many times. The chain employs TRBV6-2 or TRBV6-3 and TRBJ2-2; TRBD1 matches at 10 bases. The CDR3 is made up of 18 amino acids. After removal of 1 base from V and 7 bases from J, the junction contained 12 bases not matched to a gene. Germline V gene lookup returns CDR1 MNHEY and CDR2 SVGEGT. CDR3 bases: TGTGCCAGCAGTTACTACACCCCCGGGACAGGGGAAATCGGGGAGCTGTTTTTT. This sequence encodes CASSYYTPGTGEIGELFF.

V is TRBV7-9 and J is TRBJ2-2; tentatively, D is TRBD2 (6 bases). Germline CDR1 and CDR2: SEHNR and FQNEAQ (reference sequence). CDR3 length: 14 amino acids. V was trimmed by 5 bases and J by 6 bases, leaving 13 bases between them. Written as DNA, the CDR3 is TGTGCCAGCAGCCCGCCTCTAGCGTCCGGGGAGCTGTTTTTT. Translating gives CASSPPLASGELFF.

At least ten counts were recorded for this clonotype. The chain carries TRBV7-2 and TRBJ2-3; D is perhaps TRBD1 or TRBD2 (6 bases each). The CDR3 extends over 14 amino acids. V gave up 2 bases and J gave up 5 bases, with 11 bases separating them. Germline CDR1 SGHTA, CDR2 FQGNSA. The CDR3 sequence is CASSLRGAIDTQYF. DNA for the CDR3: TGTGCCAGCAGCTTAAGGGGGGCGATAGATACGCAGTATTTT. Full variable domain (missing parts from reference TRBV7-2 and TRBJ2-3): GAGVSQSPSNKVTEKGKDVELRCDPISGHTALYWYRQSLGQGLEFLIYFQGNSAPDKSGLPSDRFSAERTGGSVSTLTIQRTQQEDSAVYLCASSLRGAIDTQYFGPGTRLTVL.

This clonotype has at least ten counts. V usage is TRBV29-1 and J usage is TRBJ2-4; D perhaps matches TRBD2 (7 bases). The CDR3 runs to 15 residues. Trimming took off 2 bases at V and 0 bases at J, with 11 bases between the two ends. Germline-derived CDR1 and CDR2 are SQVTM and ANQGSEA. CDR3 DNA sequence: TGCAGCGTTGAAACCGGGGGGCTAGCCAAAAACATTCAGTACTTC. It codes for CSVETGGLAKNIQYF.

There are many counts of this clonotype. CDR3 DNA sequence: TGTGCCAGCTCGCCGGAGGGGTCCGAGCAGTACTTC. Encoded protein: CASSPEGSEQYF. The rearrangement joins TRBV18 to TRBJ2-7, with TRBD2 as a possible D gene (6 bases). V was clipped by 6 bases and J by 6 bases, with 12 bases between them. This CDR3 region has 12 residues. Per germline, CDR1 KGHSH and CDR2 LQKENI.

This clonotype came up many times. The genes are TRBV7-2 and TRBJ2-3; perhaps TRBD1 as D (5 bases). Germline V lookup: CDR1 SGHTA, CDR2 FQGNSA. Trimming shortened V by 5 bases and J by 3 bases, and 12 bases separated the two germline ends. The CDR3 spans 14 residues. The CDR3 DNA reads TGTGCCAGCAGCCAGGGCCCATTGACAGATACGCAGTATTTT. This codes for CASSQGPLTDTQYF. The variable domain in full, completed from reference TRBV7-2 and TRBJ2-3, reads GAGVSQSPSNKVTEKGKDVELRCDPISGHTALYWYRQSLGQGLEFLIYFQGNSAPDKSGLPSDRFSAERTGGSVSTLTIQRTQQEDSAVYLCASSQGPLTDTQYFGPGTRLTVL.

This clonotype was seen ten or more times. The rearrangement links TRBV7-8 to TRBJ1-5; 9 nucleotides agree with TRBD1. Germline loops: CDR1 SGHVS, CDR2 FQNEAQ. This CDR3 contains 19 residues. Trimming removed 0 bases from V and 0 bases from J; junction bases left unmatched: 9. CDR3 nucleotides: TGTGCCAGCAGCTTAGCCCTTGACCGGGACAGGGTTAGCAATCAGCCCCAGCATTTT. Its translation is CASSLALDRDRVSNQPQHF.

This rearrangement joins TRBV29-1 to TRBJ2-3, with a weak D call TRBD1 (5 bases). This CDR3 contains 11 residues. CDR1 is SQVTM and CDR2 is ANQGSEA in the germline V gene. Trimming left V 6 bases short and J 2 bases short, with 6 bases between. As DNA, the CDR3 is TGCAGCGTAGGGGACACAGATACGCAGTATTTT. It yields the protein CSVGDTDTQYF.

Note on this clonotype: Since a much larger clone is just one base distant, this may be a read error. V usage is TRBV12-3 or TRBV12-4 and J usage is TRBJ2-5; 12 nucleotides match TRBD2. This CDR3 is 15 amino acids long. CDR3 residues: CASSPSTSGGEAQYF. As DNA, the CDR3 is TGTGCCAGCAGTCCCTCGACTAGCGGGGGAGAGGCCCAGTACTTC.

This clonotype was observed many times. CDR3 residues: CASSDQGRGVDTQYF. CDR3 sequence (DNA): TGTGCCAGCAGTGACCAGGGTAGGGGAGTTGATACGCAGTATTTT. The chain uses TRBV6-4 and TRBJ2-3; perhaps D is TRBD1 or TRBD2 (5 bases each). The CDR3 consists of 15 residues. Per the germline V gene, CDR1 is MRHNA and CDR2 is SNTAGT. Trimming shortened V by 2 bases and J by 6 bases, and 15 bases separated the two germline ends.

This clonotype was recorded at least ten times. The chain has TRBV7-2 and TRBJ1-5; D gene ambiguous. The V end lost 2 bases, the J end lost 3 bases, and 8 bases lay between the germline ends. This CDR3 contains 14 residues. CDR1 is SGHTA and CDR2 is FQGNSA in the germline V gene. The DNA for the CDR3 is TGTGCCAGCAGCTTATCCCCAATCAATCAGCCCCAGCATTTT. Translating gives CASSLSPINQPQHF. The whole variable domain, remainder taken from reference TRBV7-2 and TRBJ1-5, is GAGVSQSPSNKVTEKGKDVELRCDPISGHTALYWYRQSLGQGLEFLIYFQGNSAPDKSGLPSDRFSAERTGGSVSTLTIQRTQQEDSAVYLCASSLSPINQPQHFGDGTRLSIL.

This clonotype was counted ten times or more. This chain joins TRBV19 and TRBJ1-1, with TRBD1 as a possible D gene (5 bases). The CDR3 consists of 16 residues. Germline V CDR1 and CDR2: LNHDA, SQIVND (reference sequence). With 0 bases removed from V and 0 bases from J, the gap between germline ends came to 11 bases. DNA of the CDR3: TGTGCCAGTAGTATAGAAACAGGTTCGTTGAACACTGAAGCTTTCTTT. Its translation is CASSIETGSLNTEAFF.